This T cell receptor beta chain originates from a study of CD8+ T cells in alopecia areata. Study information: A regimen of oral tofacitinib, 5 to 10 mg twice daily, was given to treated patients.

TCR sequencing used cDNA made by reverse transcription of extracted RNA. Some clones are missing from TCRdb's copy, which holds only in-frame ones; the method was immunoSEQ multiplex PCR. The table has around 160,000 clones, roughly 44% seen once; the top ten hold approximately 6.6%. Study observations and caveats: Patients displayed less clarity in TCR sharing than mice, a finding possibly related to HLA.

Peripheral blood and lesional scalp punch biopsies were taken from alopecia areata patients. The sorting of PBMCs gave CD4+ and CD8+ T cells. V lost 4 bases, J lost 1 base, and 2 bases stayed unmatched. The length of the CDR3 is 14 residues. The germline gives CDR1 KGHSH, CDR2 LQKENI. This clone turned up a few times. Its target is not known. The sequencing sample was made of CD4+ T cells sorted from blood. The clonotype comes from a human donor with alopecia areata. The chain is built from TRBV18 and TRBJ2-3; 7 nucleotides match TRBD2. The CDR3 nucleotides are TGTGCCAGCTCACGGGCGGGAGGCACAGATACGCAGTATTTT. This translates into CASSRAGGTDTQYF.